The rows below give T cell receptor beta chains drawn from one sample of a study of shared clonotypes between healthy human individuals. Sequenced by immunoSEQ multiplex PCR; TCRdb stores in-frame clones only, minus some. The repertoire includes 400,000 to 500,000 clones, 65% to 80% of them detected once, and about an eighth sits in the top ten. Sequenced input: PBMCs. The receptors stem from a woman in her 40s in good health. Some clones in this sample may be carry-over from other donors' samples. Each CDR3 is given with its conserved first and last residue. The order of the fields is CDR3 protein, J gene, V gene.

CDR3aa: CASSVEAGSGNTIYF; j_gene: TRBJ1-3; v_gene: TRBV9
CDR3aa: CASSPSAYNEQFF; j_gene: TRBJ2-1; v_gene: TRBV7-3
CDR3aa: CASSLAAGGPSTDTQYF; j_gene: TRBJ2-3; v_gene: TRBV5-4
CDR3aa: CATSAGGRTTEKLFF; j_gene: TRBJ1-4; v_gene: TRBV15
CDR3aa: CASSFGTSGPRGYNEQFF; j_gene: TRBJ2-1; v_gene: TRBV5-4
CDR3aa: CASSLYRGEASETQYF; j_gene: TRBJ2-5; v_gene: TRBV28
CDR3aa: CASSFRGVINQPQHF; j_gene: TRBJ1-5; v_gene: TRBV28
CDR3aa: CASSARRGDYNEQFF; j_gene: TRBJ2-1; v_gene: TRBV6-1
CDR3aa: CASSYTTGPLNGYTF; j_gene: TRBJ1-2; v_gene: TRBV6-5
CDR3aa: CASFMGREKAGELFF; j_gene: TRBJ2-2; v_gene: TRBV5-1
CDR3aa: CSVGESSYEQYF; j_gene: -; v_gene: TRBV29-1
CDR3aa: CASSPGRGQDEQYF; j_gene: TRBJ2-7; v_gene: TRBV18
CDR3aa: CASSPPVHQETQYF; j_gene: TRBJ2-5; v_gene: TRBV18
CDR3aa: CASSLRDRGGETQYF; j_gene: TRBJ2-5; v_gene: TRBV7-9
CDR3aa: CASGILAGGRYEQYF; j_gene: -; v_gene: TRBV6-1
CDR3aa: CAWRKGSSGEKLFF; j_gene: TRBJ1-4; v_gene: TRBV30
CDR3aa: CASSQEATPDTDTQYF; j_gene: TRBJ2-3; v_gene: TRBV4-3
CDR3aa: CASSLGPENIEAFF; j_gene: TRBJ1-1; v_gene: TRBV7-2
CDR3aa: CASSFAAGKLGGYTF; j_gene: TRBJ1-2; v_gene: TRBV27
CDR3aa: CASTRSGYRNQPQHF; j_gene: TRBJ1-5; v_gene: TRBV5-6
CDR3aa: CASSLRDRVNEKLFF; j_gene: TRBJ1-4; v_gene: TRBV7-3
CDR3aa: CASSWDSWYEQYF; j_gene: TRBJ2-7; v_gene: TRBV11-2
CDR3aa: CASRRTSGNNEQFF; j_gene: TRBJ2-1; v_gene: TRBV6-5
CDR3aa: CASSLQGPLLGETQYF; j_gene: TRBJ2-5; v_gene: TRBV5-1
CDR3aa: CASSPQGASGQETQYF; j_gene: TRBJ2-5; v_gene: TRBV18
CDR3aa: CASSTSRGRKSSYEQYF; j_gene: -; v_gene: TRBV11-2
CDR3aa: CASRLGDSGNSPLHF; j_gene: TRBJ1-6; v_gene: TRBV5-1
CDR3aa: CASSPNQGNGYTF; j_gene: TRBJ1-2; v_gene: TRBV18
CDR3aa: CAWNPGQGLNTEAFF; j_gene: TRBJ1-1; v_gene: TRBV30
CDR3aa: CASSPGLAGVNSVYEQYF; j_gene: TRBJ2-7; v_gene: TRBV4-1
CDR3aa: CASSPGGTSGLTDTQYF; j_gene: TRBJ2-3; v_gene: TRBV9
CDR3aa: CASSLASQGHYEQYF; j_gene: -; v_gene: TRBV11-2
CDR3aa: CASSQDGAAEAKNIQYF; j_gene: TRBJ2-4; v_gene: TRBV4-1